The 32 T cell receptor beta chains reported below all come from one sample, sequenced in a study of shared T cell receptors in the human thymus. Assay: immunoSEQ multiplex PCR; the TCRdb copy retains only in-frame clones and omits some. The data show approximately 490,000 clones, with around three quarters seen just once and about 0.013% held by the top ten. The same sample was also used in a study of human thymus T cells.

Sequencing input: thymocytes. The receptors stem from a boy less than two years old with a congenital heart defect.

V gene TRBV6-5 combines with J gene TRBJ2-1; tentative D call: TRBD2 (6 bases). Trimming stripped 5 bases from V and 5 bases from J, with 10 bases between. This CDR3 is 13 amino acids long. Germline V gene data show CDR1 as MNHEY and CDR2 as SVGAGI. In nucleotides, the CDR3 is TGTGCCAGCAGTAAGCGGGCCGACAATGAGCAGTTCTTC. Translation: CASSKRADNEQFF.

J is TRBJ2-3 and V is TRBV28; 8 bases match TRBD1. Per germline, CDR1 MDHEN and CDR2 SYDVKM. There are 16 residues in the CDR3. The trim removed 6 bases at V and 2 bases at J, leaving 10 bases unmatched. CDR3 sequence reads: CASRLKPGQDTDTQYF. The CDR3 DNA is TGTGCCAGCAGGTTAAAGCCGGGACAGGACACAGATACGCAGTATTTT.

The chain employs TRBV19 and TRBJ1-2; 7 nucleotides agree with TRBD1. The CDR3 consists of 16 residues. The germline gives CDR1 LNHDA, CDR2 SQIVND (reference sequence). Trimming cost V 3 bases and J 0 bases; bases outside gene matches: 7. CDR3 DNA: TGTGCCAGTAGTATGCGGGACAGCTCCTCTAACTATGGCTACACCTTC. Protein: CASSMRDSSSNYGYTF.

The chain recombines TRBV27 with TRBJ2-1; 11 bases fit TRBD2. The CDR3 consists of 16 residues. Germline CDR1 and CDR2: MNHEY and SMNVEV (reference sequence). With V trimmed by 7 bases and J by 8 bases, 13 bases remained unmatched. The CDR3 DNA sequence: TGTGCCAGCACCCAGGGGGCTAGCGGGAGGATGTATGAGCAGTTCTTC. It codes for CASTQGASGRMYEQFF.

The genes are TRBV14 and TRBJ2-7, with TRBD1 identical over 8 bases. V was clipped by 1 base and J by 7 bases; unmatched bases: 18. Germline CDR1 is SGHDN and CDR2 is FVKESK. The CDR3 covers 18 residues. CDR3 in DNA: TGTGCCAGCAGCCAAGGCCCCCGTTTTGGACAGGGATCGCGTGAGCAGTACTTC. Protein product: CASSQGPRFGQGSREQYF.

This rearrangement joins TRBV10-3 to TRBJ2-1; 9 nucleotides agree with TRBD2. Looked up from germline, CDR1 is ENHRY and CDR2 is SYGVKD. V shed 0 bases and J 1 base; nucleotides not matched to a gene: 7. The CDR3 sequence is 18 residues long. The CDR3 sequence is CAISESVPSGISYNEQFF. The CDR3 nucleotides are TGTGCCATCAGTGAGTCGGTGCCTAGCGGGATTTCCTACAATGAGCAGTTCTTC.

The chain has TRBV28 and TRBJ2-7, with 8 bases lining up with TRBD2. Trimming at V came to 4 bases and at J to 8 bases, leaving 4 bases not matched to a gene. Germline assignment: CDR1 MDHEN and CDR2 SYDVKM. The CDR3 spans 12 residues. CDR3 sequence: CASSYSGSKQYF. For the CDR3, the DNA is TGTGCCAGCAGTTACAGCGGGAGCAAGCAGTACTTC.

The chain employs TRBV18 and TRBJ2-1, with 7 bases that match TRBD2. The CDR3 contains 15 residues. CDR1 is KGHSH, CDR2 LQKENI, per germline. The trim removed 5 bases at V and 4 bases at J, leaving 8 bases unmatched. The CDR3 nucleotides are TGTGCCAGCTCAGAGGCGGGAGACACTTACAATGAGCAGTTCTTC. Protein: CASSEAGDTYNEQFF.

The sample holds one count of this clone. This chain joins TRBV11-3 and TRBJ1-2, with 8 bases matching TRBD1. Germline-derived CDR1 and CDR2 are SGHNT and YENEEA. V trimming: 2 bases; J trimming: 4 bases; junction bases outside the gene matches: 21. The CDR3 totals 20 residues. The CDR3 DNA reads TGTGCCAGCAGCTTATCGGGTTTCTCCCCTCTGGACAGGGATAGCTATGGCTACACCTTC. This codes for CASSLSGFSPLDRDSYGYTF. Variable domain in full (rest from reference TRBV11-3 and TRBJ1-2): EAGVVQSPRYKIIEKKQPVAFWCNPISGHNTLYWYLQNLGQGPELLIRYENEEAVDDSQLPKDRFSAERLKGVDSTLKIQPAELGDSAVYLCASSLSGFSPLDRDSYGYTFGSGTRLTVV.

This clone was counted a few times. CDR3 DNA sequence: TGTGCCAGCGTATCTGAGGACAGATACTATGGCTACACCTTC. Amino acids: CASVSEDRYYGYTF. The chain couples TRBV6-1 to TRBJ1-2; maybe TRBD1 (6 bases). Deletions cut 8 bases from V and 3 bases from J, with 16 bases between. The CDR3 runs to 14 residues. CDR1 is MNHNS, CDR2 SASEGT, per germline.

The chain employs TRBV30 and TRBJ2-2; 11 bases are a match to TRBD1. With V trimmed by 3 bases and J by 6 bases, 15 bases remained unmatched. This CDR3 has 18 residues. The germline V gene has CDR1 GTSNPN and CDR2 SVGIG (reference sequence). The CDR3 DNA reads TGTGCCTGGAGGGGTGTCCCCCGGGACAGGGGGTCAGCCGGGGAGCTGTTTTTT. It specifies CAWRGVPRDRGSAGELFF.

This chain joins TRBV4-3 and TRBJ1-1, with a weak D call TRBD1 (5 bases). CDR3 length equals 13 residues. The V gene's germline CDR1 is LGHNA and CDR2 YSLEER. Trimming left V 4 bases short and J 1 base short, with 7 bases between. The CDR3 protein is CASSLDRNTEAFF. CDR3 DNA: TGCGCCAGCAGCCTCGACAGGAACACTGAAGCTTTCTTT.

The rearrangement links TRBV2 to TRBJ2-3; D is ambiguous. Trimming took 0 bases from V and 1 from J, leaving 5 bases between them. The germline CDR1 and CDR2 sequences are SNHLY and FYNNEI. CDR3 length: 14 amino acids. This chain's CDR3 is CASSEAVGTDTQYF. CDR3 DNA sequence: TGTGCCAGCAGTGAAGCAGTAGGCACAGATACGCAGTATTTT.

This clone was detected once. The rearrangement joins TRBV5-4 to TRBJ2-3; no clear D gene. The CDR3 length is 14 residues. V was cut by 3 bases and J by 1 base, with 9 bases left in between. CDR1 and CDR2 (germline): SGHNT, YYREEE (reference sequence). The CDR3 nucleotides are TGTGCCAGCAGCTGCCTAGATCGCACAGATACGCAGTATTTT. Its translation is CASSCLDRTDTQYF. The variable domain in full, with the rest retrieved from reference TRBV5-4 and TRBJ2-3, is ETGVTQSPTHLIKTRGQQVTLRCSSQSGHNTVSWYQQALGQGPQFIFQYYREEENGRGNFPPRFSGLQFPNYSSELNVNALELDDSALYLCASSCLDRTDTQYFGPGTRLTVL.

V is TRBV11-3 and J is TRBJ2-1; TRBD1 aligns across 8 bases. Germline V gene data show CDR1 as SGHNT and CDR2 as YENEEA. The CDR3 covers 14 residues. Germline trimming cut 5 bases from V and 3 bases from J; bases unmatched to any gene: 3. Written as DNA, the CDR3 is TGTGCCAGCAGCCACGGACAGGGCTACAATGAGCAGTTCTTC. This sequence encodes CASSHGQGYNEQFF.

The chain recombines TRBV7-6 with TRBJ1-1; D may be TRBD1 (5 bases). Germline V gives CDR1 SGHVS, CDR2 FNYEAQ. The CDR3 spans 15 residues. V was shortened by 5 bases and J by 0 bases, with 13 bases between the two germline ends. CDR3 amino acids: CASSPDTDMNTEAFF. CDR3 DNA sequence: TGTGCCAGCAGCCCGGACACGGATATGAACACTGAAGCTTTCTTT. Variable domain in full (rest from reference TRBV7-6 and TRBJ1-1): GAGVSQSPRYKVTKRGQDVALRCDPISGHVSLYWYRQALGQGPEFLTYFNYEAQQDKSGLPNDRFSAERPEGSISTLTIQRTEQRDSAMYRCASSPDTDMNTEAFFGQGTRLTVV.

V usage is TRBV6-5 and J usage is TRBJ1-3; 8 bases align to TRBD1. The CDR3 has 15 residues. Germline lookup yields CDR1 MNHEY and CDR2 SVGAGI. The junction had 6 bases not matched to a gene; V was cut back by 0 bases and J by 8 bases. CDR3 loop: CASSYSPGGKDTIYF. CDR3 coding DNA: TGTGCCAGCAGTTACTCGCCAGGGGGCAAGGACACCATATATTTT.

This chain connects TRBV15 to TRBJ2-1; 12 bases agree with TRBD2. This CDR3 has 16 residues. V trimming: 0 bases; J trimming: 7 bases; junction bases outside the gene matches: 4. CDR1 and CDR2 (germline): LNHNV, YYDKDF (reference sequence). The CDR3, as DNA: TGTGCCACCAGCAGAGAGGCTACTAGCGGGAGGAATGAGCAGTTCTTC. Its translation: CATSREATSGRNEQFF.

This clone occurred a few times. The chain employs TRBV9 and TRBJ2-5; 7 bases map to TRBD1. With 4 bases clipped from V and 5 bases from J, the junction kept 8 bases outside the gene matches. CDR3 size: 14 residues. Germline CDR1 SGDLS, CDR2 YYNGEE. The chain's CDR3 is CASSPRQGHETQYF. Written as DNA, the CDR3 is TGTGCCAGCAGCCCTCGACAGGGACACGAGACCCAGTACTTC.

The CDR3 region is CAISDRSDRVGGYTF. The CDR3 nucleotides read TGTGCCATCAGTGACCGTTCGGACAGGGTGGGCGGCTACACCTTC. The rearrangement uses TRBV10-3 and TRBJ1-2, with 8 bases identical to TRBD1. The CDR3 length is 15 residues. Germline loops: CDR1 ENHRY, CDR2 SYGVKD. V shed 3 bases and J 8 bases; nucleotides not matched to a gene: 11.

V and J are TRBV29-1 and TRBJ1-1, with 9 bases lining up with TRBD1. Germline loops: CDR1 SQVTM, CDR2 ANQGSEA. CDR3 length: 19 residues. V gave up 5 bases and J gave up 4 bases; unmatched junction bases: 23. CDR3 loop: CSVKWKRGGAPTGGTEAFF. The CDR3, as DNA: TGCAGCGTTAAATGGAAGAGGGGGGGGGCCCCGACAGGGGGCACTGAAGCTTTCTTT. The whole variable domain, remainder taken from reference TRBV29-1 and TRBJ1-1, is SAVISQKPSRDICQRGTSLTIQCQVDSQVTMMFWYRQQPGQSLTLIATANQGSEATYESGFVIDKFPISRPNLTFSTLTVSNMSPEDSSIYLCSVKWKRGGAPTGGTEAFFGQGTRLTVV.

The CDR3 nucleotides are TGTGCCAGCAGCCTTGGGGGCAGTGGGGGGCGGGAGGCCGACGAGCAGTACTTC. Amino acids: CASSLGGSGGREADEQYF. The chain is built from TRBV4-2 and TRBJ2-7; the match to TRBD2 covers 8 bases. CDR1 is LGHNA, CDR2 YNFKEQ, per germline. The CDR3 consists of 18 residues. V was pared by 4 bases and J by 5 bases, with 19 bases of the junction left unmatched.

This chain links TRBV29-1 with TRBJ2-1; D might be TRBD2 (6 bases). V was pared by 3 bases and J by 5 bases, with 17 bases between. The CDR3 is made up of 15 amino acids. CDR1 SQVTM and CDR2 ANQGSEA come from the germline V gene. CDR3: CSVEGDSSAHNEQFF. The CDR3 nucleotides are TGCAGCGTTGAGGGCGATTCTAGCGCCCACAATGAGCAGTTCTTC.

V is TRBV14 and J is TRBJ1-1, with a weak D call TRBD1 (6 bases). The V and J ends lost 0 bases and 3 bases respectively, with 17 bases between them. The CDR3 is 17 residues long. CDR1 and CDR2 from the germline V gene are SGHDN and FVKESK. CDR3 sequence: CASSQDLRTASYTEAFF. The CDR3, as DNA: TGTGCCAGCAGCCAAGATCTTAGGACAGCAAGTTACACTGAAGCTTTCTTT. Full variable domain (missing parts from reference TRBV14 and TRBJ1-1): EAGVTQFPSHSVIEKGQTVTLRCDPISGHDNLYWYRRVMGKEIKFLLHFVKESKQDESGMPNNRFLAERTGGTYSTLKVQPAELEDSGVYFCASSQDLRTASYTEAFFGQGTRLTVV.

CDR3 region: CASGERGEGEETQYF. The CDR3 DNA reads TGTGCCAGCGGCGAGAGGGGGGAGGGTGAGGAGACCCAGTACTTC. The V and J genes are TRBV9 and TRBJ2-5; D perhaps matches TRBD2 (7 bases). Trimming pared 7 bases from V and 5 bases from J, leaving 21 bases between. The CDR3 spans 15 residues. The germline V gene encodes CDR1 SGDLS and CDR2 YYNGEE.

The gene calls are TRBV19 and TRBJ1-1; possible D gene TRBD1, 5 bases. The germline V gene encodes CDR1 LNHDA and CDR2 SQIVND (reference sequence). With 0 bases removed from V and 5 bases from J, the gap between germline ends came to 10 bases. CDR3 length equals 14 residues. The CDR3 here is CASSIDREGTEAFF. For the CDR3, the DNA is TGTGCCAGTAGTATAGACAGGGAGGGGACTGAAGCTTTCTTT.

Comment on this clone: Within the sample, other DNA sequences also encode this same CDR3. The V call is TRBV30, the J call TRBJ1-3; D remains ambiguous. V dropped 0 bases and J dropped 1 base, with 4 bases sitting between them. The germline CDR1 and CDR2 sequences are GTSNPN and SVGIG (reference sequence). This CDR3 comprises 13 residues. In DNA form, the CDR3 reads TGTGCCTGGAGTGTACTTTCTGGAAACACCATATATTTT. Protein: CAWSVLSGNTIYF.

The chain links TRBV5-1 to TRBJ2-1; TRBD2 agrees at 8 bases. This CDR3 has 15 amino acids. Germline lookup yields CDR1 SGHRS and CDR2 YFSETQ. Unmatched junction bases numbered 9, after V lost 8 bases and J lost 2 bases. The chain's CDR3 is CASSDSGKPYNEQFF. The CDR3 DNA follows: TGCGCCAGTTCGGATAGCGGGAAACCCTACAATGAGCAGTTCTTC.

The V call is TRBV11-2, the J call TRBJ1-1; 7 positions match TRBD1. The CDR3 length is 18 residues. The V segment lost 1 base and the J segment 0 bases; nucleotides outside the gene matches: 11. CDR1 and CDR2 (germline): SGHAT, FQNNGV. The CDR3 sequence: CASSLALGQETLNTEAFF. The CDR3 bases are TGTGCCAGCAGCTTAGCCCTCGGACAGGAGACCCTGAACACTGAAGCTTTCTTT.

The chain employs TRBV6-5 and TRBJ2-7; 9 bases are a match to TRBD2. The CDR3 runs 13 residues. From germline, CDR1 is MNHEY and CDR2 SVGAGI. Losses at the gene ends were 8 bases for V and 4 bases for J; bases not matched to a gene: 6. As DNA, the CDR3 is TGTGCCAGCGGCCCTAGCGGGATATACGAGCAGTACTTC. Protein sequence: CASGPSGIYEQYF.

CDR3 in DNA: TGTGCCTGCCTTAGCGGGAGGGCCTTCAATGAGCAGTTCTTC. Its protein product is CACLSGRAFNEQFF. This chain joins TRBV30 and TRBJ2-1; 11 bases align to TRBD2. CDR3 length equals 14 residues. Germline V lookup: CDR1 GTSNPN, CDR2 SVGIG (reference sequence). Unmatched junction bases numbered 7, after V lost 6 bases and J lost 6 bases.

This clone was counted a single time. The rearrangement joins TRBV11-1 to TRBJ1-2; 8 bases are shared with TRBD1. The CDR3 totals 15 residues. Germline loops: CDR1 SGHAT, CDR2 FQDESV (reference sequence). The ends lost 5 bases at V and 4 bases at J; junction bases unmatched: 9. This chain's CDR3 is CASSHRQGLGYGYTF. DNA for the CDR3: TGTGCCAGCAGCCACCGACAGGGGCTAGGCTATGGCTACACCTTC.